Following are 5 T cell receptor beta chains from one sample sequenced in a study of radiation and T cells in renal cell carcinoma. This sample's time point: blood 4 weeks post-SBRT, at nephrectomy. Indicated treatment: 15 Gy SBRT to primary tumor, nephrectomy 4 weeks later. Measured with immunoSEQ multiplex PCR; TCRdb has only the in-frame clones, and not every one. Altogether roughly 92,000 clones are present, roughly 84% being singletons, with the ten largest covering approximately 7.3%. Material: blood, obtained from a patient whose treatment included radiotherapy and nephrectomy. The source of these receptors is a man in his 60s with renal cell carcinoma.

The CDR3 region is CAWTRLHSGNTIYF. For the CDR3, the DNA is TGTGCCTGGACTAGACTTCACTCTGGAAACACCATATATTTT. This rearrangement joins TRBV30 to TRBJ1-3; D not resolved. The CDR3 is 14 amino acids. The germline V gene encodes CDR1 GTSNPN and CDR2 SVGIG (reference sequence). Trimming took 4 bases from V and 0 from J, leaving 10 bases between them.

This clone was picked up one time. V usage is TRBV27 and J usage is TRBJ2-3, with 13 bases lining up with TRBD2. The trim removed 0 bases at V and 0 bases at J, leaving 9 bases unmatched. The CDR3 loop spans 20 amino acids. CDR1 is MNHEY, CDR2 SMNVEV, per germline (reference sequence). CDR3 loop: CASSLSIGQLAGGSTDTQYF. Here the CDR3 DNA reads TGTGCCAGCAGTTTATCGATAGGGCAACTAGCGGGAGGGAGCACAGATACGCAGTATTTT.

The gene calls are TRBV19 and TRBJ1-2, with no clear D. In germline, CDR1 is LNHDA, CDR2 SQIVND (reference sequence). V lost 6 bases and J lost 6, with 11 bases in between. This CDR3 is 12 amino acids long. In DNA form, the CDR3 reads TGTGCCAGTAGGCAGGAACGGGATGGCTACACCTTC. It yields the protein CASRQERDGYTF.

A few counts support this clone. This rearrangement joins TRBV5-6 to TRBJ2-7; weak D call: TRBD2 (6 bases). Germline values: CDR1 SGHDT, CDR2 YYEEEE. There are 13 residues in the CDR3. V lost 4 bases to trimming and J lost 2 bases, with 10 bases between them. This chain's CDR3 is CASSRGGTYEQYF. CDR3 sequence (DNA): TGTGCCAGCAGCCGGGGCGGGACCTACGAGCAGTACTTC. The whole variable domain, remainder taken from reference TRBV5-6 and TRBJ2-7, is DAGVTQSPTHLIKTRGQQVTLRCSPKSGHDTVSWYQQALGQGPQFIFQYYEEEERQRGNFPDRFSGHQFPNYSSELNVNALLLGDSALYLCASSRGGTYEQYFGPGTRLTVT.

This clone appeared once. The chain combines TRBV29-1 with TRBJ1-1, with D unresolved. Germline loops: CDR1 SQVTM, CDR2 ANQGSEA. The CDR3 has 14 residues. The ends were cut back, 4 bases at V and 1 base at J, with 13 bases in the middle. The CDR3 reads CSVGSVTPNTEAFF. The CDR3 DNA reads TGCAGCGTTGGTTCCGTCACCCCGAACACTGAAGCTTTCTTT.